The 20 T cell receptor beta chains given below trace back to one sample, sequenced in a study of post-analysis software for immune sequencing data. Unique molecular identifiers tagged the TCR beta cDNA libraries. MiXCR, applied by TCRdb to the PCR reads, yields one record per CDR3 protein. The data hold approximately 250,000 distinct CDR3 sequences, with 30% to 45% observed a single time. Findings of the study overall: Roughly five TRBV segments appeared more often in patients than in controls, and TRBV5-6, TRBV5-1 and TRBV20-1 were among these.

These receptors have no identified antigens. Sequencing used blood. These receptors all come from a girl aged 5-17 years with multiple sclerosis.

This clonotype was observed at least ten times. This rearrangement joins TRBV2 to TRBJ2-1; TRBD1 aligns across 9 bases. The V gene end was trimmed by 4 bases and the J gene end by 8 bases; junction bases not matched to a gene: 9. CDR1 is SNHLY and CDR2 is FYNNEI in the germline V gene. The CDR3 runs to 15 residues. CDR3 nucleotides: TGTGCCAGCAGTGTTCTCGGGACAGGGAGCGATGAGCAGTTCTTC. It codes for CASSVLGTGSDEQFF. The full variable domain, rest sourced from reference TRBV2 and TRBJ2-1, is EPEVTQTPSHQVTQMGQEVILRCVPISNHLYFYWYRQILGQKVEFLVSFYNNEISEKSEIFDDQFSVERPDGSNFTLKIRSTKLEDSAMYFCASSVLGTGSDEQFFGPGTRLTVL.

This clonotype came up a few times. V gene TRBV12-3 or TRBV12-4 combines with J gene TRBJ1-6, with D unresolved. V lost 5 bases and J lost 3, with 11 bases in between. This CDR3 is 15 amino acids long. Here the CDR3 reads CASSLEDIYNSPLHF. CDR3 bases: TGTGCCAGCAGTCTCGAAGATATCTATAATTCACCCCTCCACTTT.

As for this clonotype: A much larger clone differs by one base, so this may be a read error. Written as DNA, the CDR3 is TGCGCCAGCAGCTCGGGAGGGAGTGCCGCGACAGATACGCAGTATTTT. Translated, it gives CASSSGGSAATDTQYF. The V gene is TRBV5-1, the J gene TRBJ2-3; 8 bases line up with TRBD2. The germline V gene encodes CDR1 SGHRS and CDR2 YFSETQ. V gave up 3 bases and J gave up 3 bases; unmatched junction bases: 9. This CDR3 is built from 16 residues.

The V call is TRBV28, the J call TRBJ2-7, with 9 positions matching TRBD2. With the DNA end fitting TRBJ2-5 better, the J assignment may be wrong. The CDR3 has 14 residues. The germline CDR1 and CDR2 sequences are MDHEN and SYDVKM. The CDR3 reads CASSTAGGAETQYF. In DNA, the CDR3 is TGTGCCAGCAGTACAGCGGGGGGCGCTGAGACCCAGTACTTC.

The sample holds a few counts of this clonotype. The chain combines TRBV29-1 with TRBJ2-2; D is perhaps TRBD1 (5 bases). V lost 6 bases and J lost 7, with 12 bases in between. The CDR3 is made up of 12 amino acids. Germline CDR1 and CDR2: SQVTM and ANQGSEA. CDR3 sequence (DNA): TGCAGCGTCCTCAGGGTAGGCGGGGAGCTGTTTTTT. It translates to CSVLRVGGELFF.

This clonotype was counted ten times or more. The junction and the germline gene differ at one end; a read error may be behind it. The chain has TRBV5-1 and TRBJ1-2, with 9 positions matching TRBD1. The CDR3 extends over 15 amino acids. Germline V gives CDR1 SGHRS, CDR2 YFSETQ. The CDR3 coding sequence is TGCGCCGGCAGCTTGGACAGGGGAGTAGGCTATGGCTACACCTTC. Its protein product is CAGSLDRGVGYGYTF.

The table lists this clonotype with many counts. CDR3 in amino acids: CSVEYPARHGDTQYF. CDR3 coding DNA: TGCAGCGTTGAATACCCAGCGCGTCATGGGGATACGCAGTATTTT. The rearrangement joins TRBV29-1 to TRBJ2-3; D gene unclear. Trimming took off 2 bases at V and 6 bases at J, with 18 bases between the two ends. The germline V gene has CDR1 SQVTM and CDR2 ANQGSEA. CDR3 length: 15 amino acids.

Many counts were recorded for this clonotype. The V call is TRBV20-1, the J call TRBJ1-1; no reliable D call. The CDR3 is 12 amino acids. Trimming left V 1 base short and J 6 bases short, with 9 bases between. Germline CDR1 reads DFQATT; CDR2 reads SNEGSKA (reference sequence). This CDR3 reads CSARGMEAEAFF. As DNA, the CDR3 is TGCAGTGCTAGAGGGATGGAGGCTGAAGCTTTCTTT.

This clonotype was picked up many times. The CDR3 region is CASTPGPGTQYF. The CDR3 DNA reads TGTGCCAGCACCCCAGGGCCAGGGACGCAGTATTTT. The gene calls are TRBV12-3 or TRBV12-4 and TRBJ2-3; a weak D match, TRBD1 (5 bases). This CDR3 contains 12 residues. V shed 7 bases and J shed 9 bases, with 14 bases lying between them.

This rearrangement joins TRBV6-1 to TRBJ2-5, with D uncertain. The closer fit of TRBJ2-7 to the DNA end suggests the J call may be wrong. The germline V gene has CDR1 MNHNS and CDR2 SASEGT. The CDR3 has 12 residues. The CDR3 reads CASSEAPTEQYF. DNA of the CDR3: TGTGCCAGCAGTGAAGCACCCACCGAGCAGTACTTC.

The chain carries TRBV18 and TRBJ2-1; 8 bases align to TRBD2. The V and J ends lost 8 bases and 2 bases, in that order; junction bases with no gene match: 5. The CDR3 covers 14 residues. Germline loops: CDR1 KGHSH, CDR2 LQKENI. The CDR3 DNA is TGTGCCAGCAGAACTAGCGGACCCTACAATGAGCAGTTCTTC. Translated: CASRTSGPYNEQFF.

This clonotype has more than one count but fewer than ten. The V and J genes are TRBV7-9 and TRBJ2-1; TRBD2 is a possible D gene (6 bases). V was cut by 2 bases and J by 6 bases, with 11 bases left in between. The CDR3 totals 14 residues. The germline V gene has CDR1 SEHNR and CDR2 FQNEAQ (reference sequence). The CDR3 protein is CASSLSTSINEQFF. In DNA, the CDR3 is TGTGCCAGCAGCTTATCAACTAGCATCAATGAGCAGTTCTTC.

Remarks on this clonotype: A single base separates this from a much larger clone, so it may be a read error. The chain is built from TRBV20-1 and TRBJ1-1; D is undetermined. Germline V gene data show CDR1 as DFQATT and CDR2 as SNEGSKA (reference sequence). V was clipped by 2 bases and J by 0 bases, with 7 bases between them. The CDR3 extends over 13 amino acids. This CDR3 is CSARRQMNTEAFF. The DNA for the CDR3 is TGCAGTGCTAGAAGGCAGATGAACACTGAAGCTTTCTTT.

The CDR3 DNA reads TGTGCCAGCAGCCAAGAGACAGGGGGTACAGATACGCAGTATTTT. It specifies CASSQETGGTDTQYF. The J gene is TRBJ2-3, the V gene TRBV3-1; the match to TRBD1 covers 9 bases. Germline V gene sequence: CDR1 LGHDT, CDR2 YNNKEL (reference sequence). V lost 0 bases, J lost 3 bases, and 1 base stayed unmatched. The CDR3 totals 15 residues.

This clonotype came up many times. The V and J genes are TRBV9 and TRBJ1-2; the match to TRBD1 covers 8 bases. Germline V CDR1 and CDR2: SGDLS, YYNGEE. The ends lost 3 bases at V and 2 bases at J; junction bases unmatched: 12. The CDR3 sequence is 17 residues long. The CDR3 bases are TGTGCCAGCAGCGGTGCAGGGGGCGCTGTTAAGAACTATGGCTACACCTTC. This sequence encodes CASSGAGGAVKNYGYTF.

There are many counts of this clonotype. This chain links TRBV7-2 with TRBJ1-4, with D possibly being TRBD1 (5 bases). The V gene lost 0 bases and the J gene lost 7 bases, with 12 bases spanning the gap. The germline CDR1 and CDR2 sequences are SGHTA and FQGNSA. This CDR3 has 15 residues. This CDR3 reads CASSLAGPGSEKLFF. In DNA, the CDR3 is TGTGCCAGCAGCTTAGCAGGGCCAGGGAGTGAAAAACTGTTTTTT.

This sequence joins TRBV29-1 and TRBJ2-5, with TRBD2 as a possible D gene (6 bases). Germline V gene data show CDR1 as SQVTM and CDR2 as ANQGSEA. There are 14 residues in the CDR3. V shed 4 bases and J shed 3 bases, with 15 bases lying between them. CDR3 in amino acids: CSVAIGGGEETQYF. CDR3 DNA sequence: TGCAGCGTTGCCATCGGGGGAGGTGAAGAGACCCAGTACTTC.

This chain's CDR3 is CAISARDTGMNTEAFF. Here the CDR3 DNA reads TGTGCCATCAGTGCTCGGGATACAGGGATGAACACTGAAGCTTTCTTT. V gene TRBV10-3 combines with J gene TRBJ1-1; D perhaps matches TRBD1 (6 bases). CDR3 size: 16 residues. V was trimmed by 4 bases and J by 0 bases, leaving 15 bases between them. CDR1 and CDR2 (germline): ENHRY, SYGVKD.

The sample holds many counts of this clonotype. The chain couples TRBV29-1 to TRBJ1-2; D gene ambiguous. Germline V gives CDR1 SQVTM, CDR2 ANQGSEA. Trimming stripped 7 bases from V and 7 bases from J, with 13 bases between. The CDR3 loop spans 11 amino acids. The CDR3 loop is CSGQWGGGYTF. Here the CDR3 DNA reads TGCAGCGGGCAGTGGGGAGGTGGCTACACCTTC.

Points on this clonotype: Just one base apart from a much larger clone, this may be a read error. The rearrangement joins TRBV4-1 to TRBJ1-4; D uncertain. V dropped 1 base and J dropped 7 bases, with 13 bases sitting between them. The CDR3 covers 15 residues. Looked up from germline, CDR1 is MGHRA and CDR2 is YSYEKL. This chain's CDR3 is CASSQGPSQSEKLFF. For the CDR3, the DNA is TGCGCCAGCAGCCAAGGACCCAGTCAAAGTGAAAAACTGTTTTTT.